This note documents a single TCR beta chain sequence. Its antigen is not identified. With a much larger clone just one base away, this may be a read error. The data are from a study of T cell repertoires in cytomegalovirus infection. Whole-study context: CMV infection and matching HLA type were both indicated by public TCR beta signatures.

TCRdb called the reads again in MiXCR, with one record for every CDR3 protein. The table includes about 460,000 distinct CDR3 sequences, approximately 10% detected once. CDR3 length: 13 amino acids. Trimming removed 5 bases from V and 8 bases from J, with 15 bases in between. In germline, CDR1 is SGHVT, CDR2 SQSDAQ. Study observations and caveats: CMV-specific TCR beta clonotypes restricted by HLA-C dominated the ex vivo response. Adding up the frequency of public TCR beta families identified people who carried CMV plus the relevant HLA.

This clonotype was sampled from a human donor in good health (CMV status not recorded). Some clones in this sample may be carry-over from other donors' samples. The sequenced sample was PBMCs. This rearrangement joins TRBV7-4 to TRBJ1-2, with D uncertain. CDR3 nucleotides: TGTGCCAGCAGCCCATACAGTGAAGAGGGCTACACCTTC. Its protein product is CASSPYSEEGYTF.